The entry below gives a single T cell receptor (beta chain) sequence along with its context. The antigen is unknown. The CDR3 has 21 residues. Three regions per formalin-fixed paraffin-embedded tumor block were collected using a grid approach. Some clones are missing from TCRdb's copy, which holds only in-frame ones; the method was immunoSEQ multiplex PCR. The profile covers over 1,000 clones, with approximately 86% appearing a single time and roughly 5% taken by the ten largest. This specimen comes from a study of T cells and copy number aberrations in small-cell lung cancer. Study-wide points: Tumors with more copy number aberrations had lower T-cell density, richness, clonality.

This chain uses TRBV21-1 with TRBJ1-1. TRBV21-1 is marked as a pseudogene. What was sequenced was tumor tissue. The sequence was obtained from a man aged 55 to 70 with small cell lung cancer. CDR3 protein: CASSKDPARVGVRPLNTEAFF. CDR3 in DNA: TGTGCCAGCAGCAAAGATCCCGCTCGAGTGGGGGTTCGCCCGTTGAACACTGAAGCTTTCTTT.